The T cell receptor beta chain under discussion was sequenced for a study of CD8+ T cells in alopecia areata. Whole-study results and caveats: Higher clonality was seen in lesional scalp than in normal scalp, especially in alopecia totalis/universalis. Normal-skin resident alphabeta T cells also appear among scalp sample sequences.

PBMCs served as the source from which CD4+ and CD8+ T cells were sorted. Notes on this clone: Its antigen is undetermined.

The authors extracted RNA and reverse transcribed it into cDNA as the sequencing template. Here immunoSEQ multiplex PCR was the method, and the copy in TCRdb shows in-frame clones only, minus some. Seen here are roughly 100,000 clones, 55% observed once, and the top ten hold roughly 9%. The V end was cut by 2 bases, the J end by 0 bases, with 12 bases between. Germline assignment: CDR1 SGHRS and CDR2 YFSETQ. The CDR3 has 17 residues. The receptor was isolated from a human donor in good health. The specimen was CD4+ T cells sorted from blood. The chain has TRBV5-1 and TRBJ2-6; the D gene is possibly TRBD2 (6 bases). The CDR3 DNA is TGCGCCAGCAGCTTAGGACTAATCAGCTCTGGGGCCAACGTCCTGACTTTC. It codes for CASSLGLISSGANVLTF.